This T cell receptor (beta chain) was sequenced for a study of breast tumors, draining lymph nodes, adjacent tissues. General study results and limits: The lymph node origin of tumor T cells was framed as consistent with a hypothesis, not demonstrated.

Germline V CDR1 and CDR2: SGHNT, YYREEE (reference sequence). This CDR3 is 16 amino acids long. TCRdb reprocessed the multiplex PCR reads via MiXCR and lists one record per CDR3 protein. In the table there are more than 100,000 distinct CDR3 sequences, about a fifth of which are singletons. On this clonotype itself: Its antigen is still unknown. Just one base apart from a much larger clone, this may be a read error.

The lymph nodes were axillary draining lymph nodes from breast cancer patients. The sample comprised axillary lymph node tissue. This chain links TRBV5-4 with TRBJ1-5, with 7 bases lining up with TRBD1. This clonotype originated in a female donor with breast cancer. Some clones in this sample may be carry-over from other donors' samples. CDR3 region: CATSTMAQGPNQPQHF. Here the CDR3 DNA reads TGTGCCACCAGCACTATGGCACAGGGGCCGAATCAGCCCCAGCATTTT.